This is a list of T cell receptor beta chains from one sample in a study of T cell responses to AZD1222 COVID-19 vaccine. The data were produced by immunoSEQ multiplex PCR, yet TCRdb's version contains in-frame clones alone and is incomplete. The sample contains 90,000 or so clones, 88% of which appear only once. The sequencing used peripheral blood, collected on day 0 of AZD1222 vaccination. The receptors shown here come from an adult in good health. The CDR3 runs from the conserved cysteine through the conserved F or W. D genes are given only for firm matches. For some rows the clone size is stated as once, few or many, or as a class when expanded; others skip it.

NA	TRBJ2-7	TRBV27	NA	TGTGCCAGCACCCTCCTTGGGCAGGGCCCCTACGAGCAGTACTTC	CASTLLGQGPYEQYF
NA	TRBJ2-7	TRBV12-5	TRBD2	TGTGCTAGTGGGGCCAGCGGGGGTTACGAGCAGTACTTC	CASGASGGYEQYF
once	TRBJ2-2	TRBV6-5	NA	TGTGCCAGCAGGGCCGGGGCCGACACCGGGGAGCTGTTTTTT	CASRAGADTGELFF
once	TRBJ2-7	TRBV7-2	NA	TGTGCCAGCAGCTCCACGACAGGTTACGAGCAGTACTTC	CASSSTTGYEQYF
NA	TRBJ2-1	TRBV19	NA	TGTGCCAGTAGTAGGGACCCGAGCTCCTACAATGAGCAGTTCTTC	CASSRDPSSYNEQFF
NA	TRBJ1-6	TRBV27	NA	TGTGCCAGCAGTTTAGAGACAGCCCATAATTCACCCCTCCACTTT	CASSLETAHNSPLHF
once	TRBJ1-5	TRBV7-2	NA	TGTGCCAGCAGCTCAGGGTCTGGTTACAATCAGCCCCAGCATTTT	CASSSGSGYNQPQHF
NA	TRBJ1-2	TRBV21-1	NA	TGTGCCAGCAGCAAACCCAACCCCGCGACAGGGAGTTATGGCTACACCTTC	CASSKPNPATGSYGYTF
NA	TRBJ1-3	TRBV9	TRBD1	TGTGCCAGCAGCGTCGGACAGGGCACAAACACCATATATTTT	CASSVGQGTNTIYF
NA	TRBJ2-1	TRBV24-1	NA	TGTGCCACCAGTACACGGGACACCCACAATGAGCAGTTCTTC	CATSTRDTHNEQFF
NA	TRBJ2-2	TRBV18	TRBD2	TGTGCCAGCTCACCCCGGGACTACGGCGGGGAGCTGTTTTTT	CASSPRDYGGELFF
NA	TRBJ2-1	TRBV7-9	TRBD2	TGTGCCAGCAGCCCGCCTAGCGGGGGCTCCTACAATGAGCAGTTCTTC	CASSPPSGGSYNEQFF
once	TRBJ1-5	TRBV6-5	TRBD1	TGTGCCAGCACCCTACAGGGGGGCGGACAGCCCCAGCATTTT	CASTLQGGGQPQHF
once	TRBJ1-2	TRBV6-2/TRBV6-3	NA	TGTGCCAGCAGTTACGGGGCGGACTATGGCTACACCTTC	CASSYGADYGYTF
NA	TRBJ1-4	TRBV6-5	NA	TGTGCCAGCAGTCGGCTAGCTAATGAAAAACTGTTTTTT	CASSRLANEKLFF
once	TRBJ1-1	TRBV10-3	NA	TGTGCCATCAGTGAGTCGGGGACTGAAGCTTTCTTT	CAISESGTEAFF
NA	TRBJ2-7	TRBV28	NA	TGTGCCAGCAGTCCCACGGGAGGGGGCGCGGTAGTCTACGAGCAGTACTTC	CASSPTGGGAVVYEQYF
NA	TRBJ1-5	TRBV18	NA	TGTGCCAGCTCACTTTTTGGGGGGGGCGGCAATCAGCCCCAGCATTTT	CASSLFGGGGNQPQHF
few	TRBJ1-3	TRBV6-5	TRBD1	TGTGCCAGCAGCGGACAGGGCGCTGGAAACACCATATATTTT	CASSGQGAGNTIYF
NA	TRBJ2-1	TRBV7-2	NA	TGTGCCAGCAGCCTGACTAGATCCTACAATGAGCAGTTCTTC	CASSLTRSYNEQFF
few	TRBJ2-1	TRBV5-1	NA	TGCGCCAGCAGCTTGAGGGTGACTGAGCAGTTCTTC	CASSLRVTEQFF
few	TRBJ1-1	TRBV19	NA	TGTGCCAGTAGTCCGCGGACACTCTACCTGAACACTGAAGCTTTCTTT	CASSPRTLYLNTEAFF
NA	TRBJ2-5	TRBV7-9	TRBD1	TGTGCCAGCAGCTTGGACCTCATGGACAGGGGCCAAGAGACCCAGTACTTC	CASSLDLMDRGQETQYF
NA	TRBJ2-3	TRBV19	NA	TGTGCCAGTAAGGGTGGACGTACTCGCACAGATACGCAGTATTTT	CASKGGRTRTDTQYF
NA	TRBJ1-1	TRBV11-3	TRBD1	TGTGCCAGCAGCCTAGGACAGGGAGAGAACACTGAAGCTTTCTTT	CASSLGQGENTEAFF
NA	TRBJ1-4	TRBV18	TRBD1	TGTGCCAGCTCACCACCGGGGACAGGGGTTGGTAATGAAAAACTGTTTTTT	CASSPPGTGVGNEKLFF
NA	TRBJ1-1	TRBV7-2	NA	TGTGCCAGCAGCCCATACAGGGTGGGGCAGGACACTGAAGCTTTCTTT	CASSPYRVGQDTEAFF
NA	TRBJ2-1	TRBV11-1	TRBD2	TGTGCCAGCAGCTCACGTGCGGGAGGGCCACATGAGCAGTTCTTC	CASSSRAGGPHEQFF
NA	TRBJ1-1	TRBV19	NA	TGTGCCAGTAGTAACACCGGAGGTGAAGCTTTCTTT	CASSNTGGEAFF
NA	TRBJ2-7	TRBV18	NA	TGTGCCAGCTCACCCGGGACGGCGATCTCCTACGAGCAGTACTTC	CASSPGTAISYEQYF
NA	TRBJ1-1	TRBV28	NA	TGTGCCAGCAGTTTCGCACTTTTAAACACTGAAGCTTTCTTT	CASSFALLNTEAFF
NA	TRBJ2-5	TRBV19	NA	TGTGCCAGTAGTACGGGGGCAGGGGTAGAGACCCAGTACTTC	CASSTGAGVETQYF
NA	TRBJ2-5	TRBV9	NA	TGTGCCAGCAGCGTGGTGCGCTTCCAAGAGACCCAGTACTTC	CASSVVRFQETQYF
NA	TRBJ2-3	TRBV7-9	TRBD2	TGTGCCAGCAGCTTGACTAGCGGAAGCACAGATACGCAGTATTTT	CASSLTSGSTDTQYF
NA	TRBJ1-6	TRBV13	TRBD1	TGTGCCAGCAGCGGGACAGGGTGGAATAATTCACCCCTCCACTTT	CASSGTGWNNSPLHF
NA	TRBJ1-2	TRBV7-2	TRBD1	TGTGCCAGCAGCCAGGGGGCCGGCCCCTCCTATGGCTACACCTTC	CASSQGAGPSYGYTF
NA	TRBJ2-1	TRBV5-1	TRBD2	TGCGCCAGCAGCTGGCGGGAGCTGGGAGGGAATGAGCAGTTCTTC	CASSWRELGGNEQFF
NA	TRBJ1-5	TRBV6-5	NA	TGTGCCAGCAGTTATAGAGGGAGTCAGCCCCAGCATTTT	CASSYRGSQPQHF
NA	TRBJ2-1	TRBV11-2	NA	TGTGCCAGCAGCTCCCTGGCGGATGAGCAGTTCTTC	CASSSLADEQFF
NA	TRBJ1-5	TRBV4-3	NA	TGCGCCAGCAGCCAAGAGTGGGCATCATTCAATCAGCCCCAGCATTTT	CASSQEWASFNQPQHF
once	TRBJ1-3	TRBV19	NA	TGTGCCAGTAGTATGGGGGCTGATGGAAACACCATATATTTT	CASSMGADGNTIYF
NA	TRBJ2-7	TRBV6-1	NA	TGTGCCAGCAGTGAAGGACGGGTGCCCCTCTACGAGCAGTACTTC	CASSEGRVPLYEQYF
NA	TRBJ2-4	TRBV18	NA	TGTGCCAGCTCACCTTCGGACGGACCAGACAAAAACATTCAGTACTTC	CASSPSDGPDKNIQYF
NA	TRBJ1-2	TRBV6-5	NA	TGTGCCAGCGACAGGCTGGGAAATAACTATGGCTACACCTTC	CASDRLGNNYGYTF
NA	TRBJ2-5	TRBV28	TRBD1	TGTGCCAGCAGTCCCGCGGGACAGGGGGCGGAGACCCAGTACTTC	CASSPAGQGAETQYF
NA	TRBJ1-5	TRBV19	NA	TGTGCCAGTCCTCTCTCCGAGGGCAGCAATCAGCCCCAGCATTTT	CASPLSEGSNQPQHF
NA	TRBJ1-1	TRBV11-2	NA	TGTGCCAGCAGCTTAGAAAGGCTGAGCACTGAAGCTTTCTTT	CASSLERLSTEAFF
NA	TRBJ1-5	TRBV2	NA	TGTGCCAGCAGTGAAGAGGGGGGCTGGCAGCCCCAGCATTTT	CASSEEGGWQPQHF